This TCR beta chain was identified in a study of cytomegalovirus exposure and HLA in healthy donors. Study details: In an early release, HLA-typed donors contributed 75 million to 85 million unique TCR sequences.

PCR primers comprised 60 Vbeta and 13 Jbeta primers. Original analysis: In a later analysis, about 11 million of approximately 81 million unique beta chains occurred in at least two donors. Clones were sequenced by immunoSEQ multiplex PCR, and TCRdb holds only the in-frame ones, with some missing. The V and J calls and clone size were taken over from that table, and D and trimming were inferred from the DNA. The sample lists roughly 60,000 clones, approximately 80% occurring once. Germline assignment: CDR1 SGHDT and CDR2 YYEEEE. CDR3 length: 12 residues. Trimming took 4 bases from V and 7 from J; bases not matched to a gene: 4. Healthy bone marrow donors formed the donor group. Donors had nominal health at sampling but likely had unrecorded immune exposures.

The rearrangement uses TRBV5-6 and TRBJ1-1, with 7 bases fitting TRBD1. Input material: PBMCs. The source is a woman in her thirties or forties in good health and CMV-seropositive. CDR3 region: CASSVWDSEAFF. The CDR3 bases are TGTGCCAGCAGCGTTTGGGACAGTGAAGCTTTCTTT.